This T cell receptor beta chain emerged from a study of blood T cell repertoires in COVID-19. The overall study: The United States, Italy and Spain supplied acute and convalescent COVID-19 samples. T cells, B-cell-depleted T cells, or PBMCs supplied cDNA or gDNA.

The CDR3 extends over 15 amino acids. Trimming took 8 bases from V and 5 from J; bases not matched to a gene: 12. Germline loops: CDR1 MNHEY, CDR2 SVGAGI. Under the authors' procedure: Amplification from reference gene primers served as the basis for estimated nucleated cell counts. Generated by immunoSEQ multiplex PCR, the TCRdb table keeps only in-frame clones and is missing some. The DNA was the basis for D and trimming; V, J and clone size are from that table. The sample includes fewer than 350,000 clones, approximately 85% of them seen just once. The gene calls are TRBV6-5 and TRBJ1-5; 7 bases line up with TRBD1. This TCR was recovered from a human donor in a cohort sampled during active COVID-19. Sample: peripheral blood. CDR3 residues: CASVWDSKSYQPQHF. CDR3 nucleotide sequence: TGTGCCAGCGTATGGGACAGCAAATCCTATCAGCCCCAGCATTTT.